Following are 20 T cell receptor beta chains from one sample sequenced in a study of regulatory T cells in long-lasting Graves disease. To make TCR beta libraries, researchers used iRepertoire HTBI primers and Arm-PCR of CDR3 regions. TCRdb processed the multiplex PCR reads anew with MiXCR; each CDR3 protein has one entry. The sample consists of approximately 440,000 distinct CDR3 sequences, 23% of them appearing once. Time point specified: persistent/refractory GD, antithyroid drugs over 5 years with positive TRAb. From PBMCs, RNA was extracted and then used to make the TCR library. The source material was peripheral blood mononuclear cells (PBMCs), sampled when the disease was refractory, from a patient treated with antithyroid drugs. The receptors were sampled from a female donor with Graves disease.

The genes are TRBV2 and TRBJ1-1; D remains unclear. V was trimmed by 4 bases and J by 2 bases, leaving 11 bases between them. CDR3 size: 14 residues. The germline V gene encodes CDR1 SNHLY and CDR2 FYNNEI. The CDR3 region has the DNA TGTGCCAGCAGTGGACGAGGAGGTAACACTGAAGCTTTCTTT. Protein: CASSGRGGNTEAFF.

The chain couples TRBV30 to TRBJ1-5; TRBD1 matches 9 bases. Germline V gene lookup returns CDR1 GTSNPN and CDR2 SVGIG (reference sequence). V lost 7 bases to trimming and J lost 2 bases; unmatched junction nucleotides: 3. The CDR3 runs to 13 residues. DNA of the CDR3: TGTGCCTACCGGGACAGGGGCAATCAGCCCCAGCATTTT. Amino acid sequence: CAYRDRGNQPQHF.

The chain combines TRBV6-1 with TRBJ2-2; the D gene is possibly TRBD1 (5 bases). V lost 6 bases to trimming and J lost 1 base, with 9 bases between them. This CDR3 is 14 amino acids long. The germline V gene encodes CDR1 MNHNS and CDR2 SASEGT. CDR3 in DNA: TGTGCCAGCAGAAAAACAGGGAACACCGGGGAGCTGTTTTTT. It translates to CASRKTGNTGELFF.

The chain is built from TRBV6-2 or TRBV6-3 and TRBJ2-7, with no clear D. CDR1 is MNHEY, CDR2 SVGEGT, per germline. There are 13 residues in the CDR3. The ends were cut back, 6 bases at V and 2 bases at J, with 11 bases in the middle. The DNA of the CDR3 is TGTGCCAGCAGAACCTTCGACACCTACGAGCAGTACTTC. It encodes CASRTFDTYEQYF.

The chain is built from TRBV7-2 and TRBJ1-6; a weak D match, TRBD1 (6 bases). CDR1 SGHTA and CDR2 FQGNSA come from the germline V gene. Trimming took 3 bases from V and 5 from J, leaving 8 bases between them. CDR3 length: 14 amino acids. The CDR3 reads CASSLQGNNSPLHF. DNA of the CDR3: TGTGCCAGCAGCTTGCAGGGGAATAATTCACCCCTCCACTTT. The full variable domain, rest sourced from reference TRBV7-2 and TRBJ1-6, is GAGVSQSPSNKVTEKGKDVELRCDPISGHTALYWYRQSLGQGLEFLIYFQGNSAPDKSGLPSDRFSAERTGGSVSTLTIQRTQQEDSAVYLCASSLQGNNSPLHFGNGTRLTVT.

This clonotype was seen repeatedly, ten times or more. The chain employs TRBV15 and TRBJ1-4, with D possibly TRBD1 on 5 matching bases. Germline values: CDR1 LNHNV, CDR2 YYDKDF (reference sequence). The CDR3 is made up of 14 amino acids. The V and J ends lost 3 bases and 4 bases respectively, with 9 bases between them. In DNA, the CDR3 is TGTGCCACCAGCAGCCGGGACCTTAATGAAAAACTGTTTTTT. This codes for CATSSRDLNEKLFF.

In its sample, this clonotype was seen a few times. The CDR3 region is CASSPGQGASEQYF. As DNA, the CDR3 is TGTGCCAGCAGTCCAGGACAGGGGGCAAGCGAGCAGTACTTC. V gene TRBV12-3 or TRBV12-4 combines with J gene TRBJ2-7; 11 positions agree with TRBD1. Germline trimming cut 5 bases from V and 6 bases from J; bases unmatched to any gene: 6. This CDR3 spans 14 amino acids.

In this sample, this clonotype turned up many times. This rearrangement joins TRBV12-3 or TRBV12-4 to TRBJ2-5; D is unresolved. CDR3 length equals 13 residues. Trimming took off 6 bases at V and 1 base at J, with 9 bases between the two ends. The DNA of the CDR3 is TGTGCCAGCAGACGACTCGGCCAAGAGACCCAGTACTTC. Its protein product is CASRRLGQETQYF.

In regard to this clonotype: Mismatch with germline at one junction end may stem from a read error. This chain uses TRBV2 with TRBJ1-1, with 10 bases fitting TRBD1. Per germline, CDR1 SNHLY and CDR2 FYNNEI. The length of the CDR3 is 14 residues. The CDR3 region has the DNA TGTGCCAGCAGTGACGGACAGGGGGTCACTGAAGCTTTCTTC. Its protein is CASSDGQGVTEAFF.

The chain couples TRBV10-1 to TRBJ2-6; no clear D. V dropped 2 bases and J dropped 4 bases, with 18 bases sitting between them. The V gene's germline CDR1 is WNHNN and CDR2 SYGVQD (reference sequence). This CDR3 has 18 residues. The CDR3 sequence: CASSEGDGWGKGANVLTF. CDR3 DNA sequence: TGCGCCAGCAGTGAGGGAGACGGATGGGGAAAAGGGGCCAACGTCCTGACTTTC.

Many counts were recorded for this clonotype. This chain connects TRBV11-2 to TRBJ2-5; possible D gene TRBD1, 5 bases. There are 14 residues in the CDR3. The V end was cut by 5 bases, the J end by 1 base, with 11 bases between. Per the germline V gene, CDR1 is SGHAT and CDR2 is FQNNGV. The CDR3: CASSRFGAQETQYF. For the CDR3, the DNA is TGTGCCAGCAGCCGCTTTGGGGCCCAAGAGACCCAGTACTTC.

This chain joins TRBV9 and TRBJ1-1, with D possibly TRBD1 on 5 matching bases. The CDR3 covers 15 residues. Trimming took off 0 bases at V and 0 bases at J, with 9 bases between the two ends. From germline, CDR1 is SGDLS and CDR2 YYNGEE. CDR3 nucleotides: TGTGCCAGCAGCGTAGGAGGGGTTTTGAACACTGAAGCTTTCTTT. Residues: CASSVGGVLNTEAFF. Complete variable domain (other parts from reference TRBV9 and TRBJ1-1): DSGVTQTPKHLITATGQRVTLRCSPRSGDLSVYWYQQSLDQGLQFLIQYYNGEERAKGNILERFSAQQFPDLHSELNLSSLELGDSALYFCASSVGGVLNTEAFFGQGTRLTVV.

This clonotype occurred many times. The gene calls are TRBV27 and TRBJ1-5; D not resolved. The CDR3 contains 12 residues. Between the trimmed V and J ends, which lost 5 bases and 1 base, there was a span of 3 bases. Germline assignment: CDR1 MNHEY and CDR2 SMNVEV (reference sequence). This chain's CDR3 is CASSASNQPQHF. For the CDR3, the DNA is TGTGCCAGCAGTGCCAGCAATCAGCCCCAGCATTTT.

The CDR3, as DNA: TGCAGTGCTAGAGGACGAAGTGTGGAGACCCAGTACTTC. Translating gives CSARGRSVETQYF. The chain carries TRBV20-1 and TRBJ2-5; D call uncertain. The CDR3 runs 13 residues. Trimming removed 1 base at V and 5 bases at J, with 11 bases between. Germline CDR1 reads DFQATT; CDR2 reads SNEGSKA (reference sequence).

The J gene is TRBJ2-5, the V gene TRBV29-1, with D unresolved. CDR1 is SQVTM, CDR2 ANQGSEA, per germline. Trimming cost V 5 bases and J 7 bases, with 11 bases left between them. This CDR3 region has 11 residues. The CDR3 coding sequence is TGCAGCGTTTTAGTAGTTGGGACCCAGTACTTC. Its translation: CSVLVVGTQYF.

This clonotype was found a few times. The chain couples TRBV20-1 to TRBJ1-2, with D hard to call. The CDR3 length is 12 residues. The V and J ends lost 4 bases and 8 bases respectively, with 14 bases between them. Per the germline V gene, CDR1 is DFQATT and CDR2 is SNEGSKA (reference sequence). The CDR3 reads CSAMPPAQGYTF. CDR3 DNA: TGCAGTGCTATGCCCCCGGCGCAAGGCTACACCTTC.

In its sample, this clonotype was seen many times. The chain recombines TRBV13 with TRBJ1-2; perhaps TRBD1 as D (6 bases). Looked up from germline, CDR1 is PRHDT and CDR2 is FYEKMQ (reference sequence). The CDR3 is 15 amino acids. V lost 5 bases and J 6 bases, leaving 19 bases between the germline ends. The CDR3 sequence: CASSPGGGGRHGYTF. The DNA for the CDR3 is TGTGCCAGCAGCCCCGGTGGTGGGGGGCGCCATGGCTACACCTTC.

CDR3 amino acids: CSVEELTADTQYF. The CDR3 DNA sequence: TGCAGCGTTGAAGAGTTGACGGCAGATACGCAGTATTTT. The rearrangement joins TRBV29-1 to TRBJ2-3; D gene uncertain. From germline, CDR1 is SQVTM and CDR2 ANQGSEA. This CDR3 has 13 residues. Trimming removed 0 bases from V and 4 bases from J, with 8 bases in between.

Many counts were recorded for this clonotype. This chain uses TRBV27 with TRBJ2-2; 8 bases match TRBD2. Germline V gene sequence: CDR1 MNHEY, CDR2 SMNVEV (reference sequence). Trimming at V came to 6 bases and at J to 4 bases, leaving 4 bases not matched to a gene. The CDR3 sequence is 14 residues long. The CDR3 DNA sequence: TGTGCCAGCAGCTTGAGCGGGAGCACCGGGGAGCTGTTTTTT. Amino acid sequence: CASSLSGSTGELFF.

The chain links TRBV12-3 or TRBV12-4 to TRBJ2-3; D might be TRBD2 (5 bases). The CDR3 length is 16 residues. Deletions cut 2 bases from V and 3 bases from J, with 15 bases between. The CDR3 DNA is TGTGCCAGCAGTTTAAGAGGGAGCCCGGGGACAGATACGCAGTATTTT. It yields the protein CASSLRGSPGTDTQYF.